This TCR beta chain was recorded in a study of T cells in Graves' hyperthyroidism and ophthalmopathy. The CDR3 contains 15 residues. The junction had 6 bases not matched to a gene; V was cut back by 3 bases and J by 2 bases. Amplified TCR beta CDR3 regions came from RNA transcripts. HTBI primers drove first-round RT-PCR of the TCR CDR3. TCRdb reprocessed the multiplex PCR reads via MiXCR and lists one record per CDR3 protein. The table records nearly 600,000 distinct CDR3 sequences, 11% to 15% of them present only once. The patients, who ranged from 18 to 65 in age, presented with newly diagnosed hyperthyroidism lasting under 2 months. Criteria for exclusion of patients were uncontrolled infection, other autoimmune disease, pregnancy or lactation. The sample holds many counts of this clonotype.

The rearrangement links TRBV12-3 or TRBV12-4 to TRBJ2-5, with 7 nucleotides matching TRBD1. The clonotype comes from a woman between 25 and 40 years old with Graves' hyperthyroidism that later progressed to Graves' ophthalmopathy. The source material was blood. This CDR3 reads CASSFRGQEQETQYF. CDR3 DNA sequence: TGTGCCAGCAGTTTTAGGGGGCAAGAGCAAGAGACCCAGTACTTC.